One and the same sample provided the 15 T cell receptor beta chains below, sequenced in a study of blood T cells in healthy people across ages. Then a second PCR, running about 6 to 12 cycles, was carried out with a sample-barcoded 5' primer and a J-beta primer mix. TCRdb analysed the 5' RACE reads with MiXCR anew, one entry per CDR3 protein. The table shows some 900,000 distinct CDR3 sequences, with roughly 50% occurring only once. Material: blood. The receptors were sampled from a man aged 25-45 years in good health.

This chain connects TRBV20-1 to TRBJ2-7; D is possibly TRBD1 or TRBD2 (6 bases each). Germline-derived CDR1 and CDR2 are DFQATT and SNEGSKA (reference sequence). This CDR3 contains 14 residues. V was clipped by 6 bases and J by 2 bases, with 17 bases between them. The CDR3 loop reads CSAKWGASPYEQYF. CDR3 sequence (DNA): TGCAGTGCAAAATGGGGGGCCAGCCCCTACGAGCAGTACTTC.

This chain uses TRBV9 with TRBJ2-5; TRBD2 matches at 7 bases. Losses at the gene ends were 0 bases for V and 2 bases for J; bases not matched to a gene: 4. The V gene's germline CDR1 is SGDLS and CDR2 YYNGEE. CDR3 size: 15 residues. CDR3: CASSVGVAGQETQYF. The CDR3 region has the DNA TGTGCCAGCAGCGTAGGGGTAGCGGGTCAAGAGACCCAGTACTTC.

The V gene is TRBV9, the J gene TRBJ2-1, with 11 bases fitting TRBD2. V lost 0 bases to trimming and J lost 4 bases; unmatched junction nucleotides: 6. Germline values: CDR1 SGDLS, CDR2 YYNGEE. The CDR3 is 17 residues long. CDR3 in amino acids: CASSVALAGAIYNEQFF. CDR3 nucleotide sequence: TGTGCCAGCAGCGTAGCACTAGCGGGGGCCATATACAATGAGCAGTTCTTC.

Turning to this clonotype: A read error may account for a junction end that differs from germline. The V call is TRBV29-1, the J call TRBJ2-3; TRBD2 matches at 11 bases. The CDR3 has 15 amino acids. Looked up from germline, CDR1 is SQVTM and CDR2 is ANQGSEA. CDR3: CSVELAGGPEDTQYF. The CDR3 nucleotides read TGCAGTGTTGAATTAGCGGGAGGGCCTGAGGATACGCAGTATTTT.

This rearrangement joins TRBV9 to TRBJ2-3, with TRBD1 matching 7 bases. V lost 3 bases to trimming and J lost 4 bases; unmatched junction nucleotides: 5. The CDR3 covers 14 residues. The germline gives CDR1 SGDLS, CDR2 YYNGEE. The CDR3 nucleotides read TGTGCCAGCAGCGAGGACAGGTTGCCAGATACGCAGTATTTT. Translated, it gives CASSEDRLPDTQYF.

J is TRBJ2-2 and V is TRBV12-3 or TRBV12-4, with unresolved D. The V and J ends lost 4 bases and 6 bases respectively, with 9 bases between them. This CDR3 is 13 amino acids long. The CDR3 region has the DNA TGTGCCAGCAGTTGGAAAGGGCCCGGGGAGCTGTTTTTT. The encoded protein is CASSWKGPGELFF.

In its sample, this clonotype was seen many times. The chain has TRBV25-1 and TRBJ1-5; tentative D call: TRBD1 (5 bases). Between the trimmed V and J ends, which lost 4 bases and 0 bases, there was a span of 16 bases. Germline lookup yields CDR1 MGHDK and CDR2 SYGVNS. The length of the CDR3 is 17 residues. The CDR3 DNA sequence: TGTGCCAGCAGTGGTGAGGGTCCGGGACTTAGCAATCAGCCCCAGCATTTT. Its translation is CASSGEGPGLSNQPQHF. Full variable domain (outside the CDR3, taken from reference TRBV25-1 and TRBJ1-5): EADIYQTPRYLVIGTGKKITLECSQTMGHDKMYWYQQDPGMELHLIHYSYGVNSTEKGDLSSESTVSRIRTEHFPLTLESARPSHTSQYLCASSGEGPGLSNQPQHFGDGTRLSIL.

This clonotype showed up just a few times. The chain uses TRBV12-3 or TRBV12-4 and TRBJ2-3; 8 bases map to TRBD2. J gave up 6 bases and V 5 bases, and 7 bases lay outside the gene matches. CDR3 length equals 14 residues. Here the CDR3 reads CASSQYRLADTQYF. The CDR3 DNA reads as TGTGCCAGCAGTCAATATAGACTAGCGGATACGCAGTATTTT.

The chain uses TRBV20-1 and TRBJ2-1, with 7 bases matching TRBD2. V shed 5 bases and J 10 bases; nucleotides not matched to a gene: 11. Germline V CDR1 and CDR2: DFQATT, SNEGSKA (reference sequence). The CDR3 consists of 13 residues. The CDR3 loop reads CSAGGLVGDEQFF. The CDR3 bases are TGCAGTGCTGGAGGACTAGTGGGGGACGAGCAGTTCTTC.

This clonotype was observed a few times. The J gene is TRBJ2-3, the V gene TRBV20-1; D is unclear. The V gene's germline CDR1 is DFQATT and CDR2 SNEGSKA (reference sequence). The V end lost 4 bases, the J end lost 6 bases, and 14 bases lay between the germline ends. CDR3 size: 13 residues. The CDR3 nucleotides read TGCAGTGCTACGACCGGGCCCGAGGATACGCAGTATTTT. Protein: CSATTGPEDTQYF.

The CDR3 DNA follows: TGTGCCAGCAGCTCAAACCAGGGACATAATGAAAAACTGTTTTTT. Protein product: CASSSNQGHNEKLFF. J is TRBJ1-4 and V is TRBV7-9; tentative D call: TRBD1 (6 bases). The germline V gene has CDR1 SEHNR and CDR2 FQNEAQ (reference sequence). The V and J ends lost 4 bases and 4 bases respectively, with 13 bases between them. The CDR3 covers 15 residues.

This chain joins TRBV29-1 and TRBJ2-1; 10 positions agree with TRBD2. V shed 1 base and J 5 bases; nucleotides not matched to a gene: 5. This CDR3 has 15 amino acids. CDR1 SQVTM and CDR2 ANQGSEA come from the germline V gene. The CDR3 nucleotides are TGCAGCGTTGAAGGGACTAGCGGCACTAACAATGAGCAGTTCTTC. Protein: CSVEGTSGTNNEQFF.

Concerning this clonotype itself: A much larger clone differs by one base, so this may be a read error. The CDR3 DNA reads as TGTGCCGGCAGCGACCAGGGTGGCTACACCTTC. Encoded protein: CAGSDQGGYTF. The chain has TRBV12-3 or TRBV12-4 and TRBJ1-2; the D gene is possibly TRBD1 (5 bases). The CDR3 sequence is 11 residues long.

The V and J genes are TRBV15 and TRBJ2-7; unclear D gene. The CDR3 runs to 15 residues. V lost 0 bases and J 0 bases, leaving 9 bases between the germline ends. Germline V gene lookup returns CDR1 LNHNV and CDR2 YYDKDF (reference sequence). CDR3 protein: CATSRDRSGSYEQYF. CDR3 DNA: TGTGCCACCAGCAGAGATCGATCCGGCTCCTACGAGCAGTACTTC.

This clonotype was seen many times. A much bigger clone sits one base away, suggesting this may be a read error. The CDR3 region has the DNA TGTGCCAGCAGCCAAGCCAGTTCCGGCGAGCAGTACTTC. Residues: CASSQASSGEQYF. This chain uses TRBV3-1 with TRBJ2-7, with D unclear. V lost 1 base to trimming and J lost 6 bases, with 10 bases between them. This CDR3 contains 13 residues. Germline lookup yields CDR1 LGHDT and CDR2 YNNKEL (reference sequence).